These 28 T cell receptor beta chains originate from one sample sequenced in a study of cytomegalovirus exposure and HLA in healthy donors. A multiplex PCR was run with 60 Vbeta primers and 13 Jbeta primers. The protocol was immunoSEQ multiplex PCR, while the TCRdb copy is restricted to in-frame clones and leaves out a portion. Here the sample spans around 230,000 clones, nearly 80% being singletons. What was sequenced was PBMCs. These receptor sequences come from a male donor in good health and CMV-seronegative.

The V call is TRBV28, the J call TRBJ2-3, with D possibly TRBD2 on 7 matching bases. There are 17 residues in the CDR3. Trimming left V 6 bases short and J 2 bases short, with 21 bases between. The germline gives CDR1 MDHEN, CDR2 SYDVKM. CDR3 bases: TGTGCCAGCAGCCTGGGGAGGGGGGCGCCGGCCACAGATACGCAGTATTTT. Protein: CASSLGRGAPATDTQYF.

This chain uses TRBV5-3 with TRBJ2-3; a weak D match, TRBD2 (6 bases). TRBV5-3 is treated as an ORF (open reading frame) with a function not yet certain. The V and J ends lost 8 bases and 5 bases respectively, with 15 bases between them. The CDR3 runs 13 residues. CDR3 sequence: CARPGALEDTQYF. DNA for the CDR3: TGTGCCAGGCCGGGAGCCCTCGAAGATACGCAGTATTTT.

This clone was observed a few times. The V call is TRBV19, the J call TRBJ1-2; no reliable D call. Germline V CDR1 and CDR2: LNHDA, SQIVND (reference sequence). There are 14 residues in the CDR3. Trimming cost V 5 bases and J 4 bases, with 14 bases left between them. The CDR3 sequence: CASSSPVRSYGYTF. Written as DNA, the CDR3 is TGTGCCAGTAGTTCGCCGGTGAGGAGCTATGGCTACACCTTC. Complete variable domain (other parts from reference TRBV19 and TRBJ1-2): DGGITQSPKYLFRKEGQNVTLSCEQNLNHDAMYWYRQDPGQGLRLIYYSQIVNDFQKGDIAEGYSVSREKKESFPLTVTSAQKNPTAFYLCASSSPVRSYGYTFGSGTRLTVV.

The chain is built from TRBV30 and TRBJ1-5; the match to TRBD1 covers 8 bases. Germline values: CDR1 GTSNPN, CDR2 SVGIG (reference sequence). V shed 6 bases and J 15 bases; nucleotides not matched to a gene: 10. There are 11 residues in the CDR3. CDR3 residues: CACLGQGLLHF. The CDR3, as DNA: TGTGCCTGCCTAGGACAGGGCTTACTGCATTTT.

V usage is TRBV7-2 and J usage is TRBJ2-1; the match to TRBD1 covers 7 bases. In germline, CDR1 is SGHTA, CDR2 FQGNSA. CDR3 length: 14 residues. After removal of 7 bases from V and 7 bases from J, the junction contained 10 bases not matched to a gene. This chain's CDR3 is CASISLTGKNEQFF. The CDR3 nucleotides are TGTGCCAGCATAAGTTTGACAGGGAAAAATGAGCAGTTCTTC.

V usage is TRBV27 and J usage is TRBJ1-1, with a tentative D call TRBD1 (6 bases). Looked up from germline, CDR1 is MNHEY and CDR2 is SMNVEV (reference sequence). The CDR3 spans 14 residues. Trimming pared 6 bases from V and 1 base from J, leaving 12 bases between. In DNA, the CDR3 is TGTGCCAGCAGAAGACAGGTAGAGAACACTGAAGCTTTCTTT. Protein product: CASRRQVENTEAFF.

The chain joins TRBV6-5 to TRBJ1-6; a weak D match, TRBD1 (6 bases). V gave up 2 bases and J gave up 6 bases, with 11 bases separating them. The CDR3 has 15 residues. Germline V gene lookup returns CDR1 MNHEY and CDR2 SVGAGI. CDR3 in DNA: TGTGCCAGCAGTTACGGGGGGGCACTTAATTCACCCCTCCACTTT. Protein sequence: CASSYGGALNSPLHF.

The V gene is TRBV6-4, the J gene TRBJ2-2; no definite D call. V lost 6 bases, J lost 0 bases, and 8 bases lay in between. From germline, CDR1 is MRHNA and CDR2 SNTAGT. The CDR3 length is 14 residues. The CDR3 nucleotides read TGTGCCAGCAGAGTACAGACGAACACCGGGGAGCTGTTTTTT. Translated, it gives CASRVQTNTGELFF.

This clone was seen only a few times. This chain connects TRBV9 to TRBJ1-2, with 8 bases lining up with TRBD1. CDR1 and CDR2 (germline): SGDLS, YYNGEE. This CDR3 has 12 residues. V dropped 5 bases and J dropped 7; count of bases not matched to a gene: 4. The CDR3 region is CASRDRASGYTF. In DNA, the CDR3 is TGTGCCAGCAGGGACAGGGCCAGTGGCTACACCTTC.

The V call is TRBV28, the J call TRBJ1-2; TRBD1 matches at 8 bases. In germline, CDR1 is MDHEN, CDR2 SYDVKM. The ends lost 6 bases at V and 3 bases at J; junction bases unmatched: 6. The CDR3 has 14 residues. CDR3 coding DNA: TGTGCCAGCAGCCGGACAGGGTGGGACTATGGCTACACCTTC. Its protein product is CASSRTGWDYGYTF.

J is TRBJ2-7 and V is TRBV5-5; the match to TRBD2 covers 13 bases. Germline V CDR1 and CDR2: SGHKS, YYEKEE (reference sequence). Germline trimming cut 4 bases from V and 4 bases from J; bases unmatched to any gene: 14. This CDR3 is built from 18 residues. The CDR3 sequence is CASSRTSGGLPLVYEQYF. CDR3 in DNA: TGTGCCAGCAGCAGGACTAGCGGGGGCCTCCCTCTGGTATACGAGCAGTACTTC. Drawing the rest from reference TRBV5-5 and TRBJ2-7, the complete variable domain is DAGVTQSPTHLIKTRGQQVTLRCSPISGHKSVSWYQQVLGQGPQFIFQYYEKEERGRGNFPDRFSARQFPNYSSELNVNALLLGDSALYLCASSRTSGGLPLVYEQYFGPGTRLTVT.

This clone has only a few counts. This chain uses TRBV5-4 with TRBJ2-3; unclear D gene. V was pared by 0 bases and J by 4 bases, with 9 bases between. CDR1 is SGHNT, CDR2 YYREEE, per germline (reference sequence). The CDR3 has 14 amino acids. CDR3 in amino acids: CASSLAQAPDTQYF. DNA for the CDR3: TGTGCCAGCAGCTTGGCCCAAGCGCCAGATACGCAGTATTTT.

This clone was picked up a small number of times. The V gene is TRBV4-2, the J gene TRBJ2-4; D possibly corresponds to TRBD1 (6 bases). The CDR3 is 13 amino acids. V gave up 0 bases and J gave up 12 bases, with 12 bases separating them. CDR1 is LGHNA and CDR2 is YNFKEQ in the germline V gene. DNA of the CDR3: TGTGCCAGCAGCCAAGATCACAGGGTAGGTCAGTACTTC. It encodes CASSQDHRVGQYF.

The rearrangement uses TRBV27 and TRBJ2-7; 8 bases match TRBD2. V was pared by 6 bases and J by 7 bases, with 11 bases of the junction left unmatched. This CDR3 is 14 amino acids long. Germline loops: CDR1 MNHEY, CDR2 SMNVEV (reference sequence). CDR3 sequence (DNA): TGTGCCAGCAGGCCCATGGGGACTAGGTGGGAGCAGTACTTC. It translates to CASRPMGTRWEQYF.

This chain connects TRBV29-1 to TRBJ1-1; D might be TRBD1 (5 bases). The CDR3 extends over 14 amino acids. Germline CDR1 reads SQVTM; CDR2 reads ANQGSEA. Between the trimmed V and J ends, which lost 7 bases and 1 base, there was a span of 16 bases. The chain's CDR3 is CSAGGGGANTEAFF. CDR3 coding DNA: TGCAGCGCTGGGGGGGGTGGGGCGAACACTGAAGCTTTCTTT. The whole variable domain, filled in from reference TRBV29-1 and TRBJ1-1, reads SAVISQKPSRDICQRGTSLTIQCQVDSQVTMMFWYRQQPGQSLTLIATANQGSEATYESGFVIDKFPISRPNLTFSTLTVSNMSPEDSSIYLCSAGGGGANTEAFFGQGTRLTVV.

The chain is built from TRBV5-4 and TRBJ1-1; TRBD1 matches 9 bases. V shed 0 bases, J shed 5 bases, and the junction held 5 bases outside the gene matches. CDR3 length: 15 amino acids. The V gene's germline CDR1 is SGHNT and CDR2 YYREEE (reference sequence). CDR3 in amino acids: CASSLVGQGGTEAFF. CDR3 bases: TGTGCCAGCAGCTTGGTGGGACAGGGAGGGACTGAAGCTTTCTTT.

This chain connects TRBV28 to TRBJ2-7; 7 bases are shared with TRBD1. Losses at the gene ends were 3 bases for V and 4 bases for J; bases not matched to a gene: 9. The CDR3 has 15 residues. Germline CDR1 and CDR2: MDHEN and SYDVKM. This CDR3 reads CASSFFKTGIYEQYF. In DNA, the CDR3 is TGTGCCAGCAGTTTTTTTAAGACAGGGATATACGAGCAGTACTTC.

The V call is TRBV19, the J call TRBJ1-2; the match to TRBD1 covers 11 bases. The CDR3 consists of 14 residues. Germline CDR1 is LNHDA and CDR2 is SQIVND (reference sequence). V trimming: 4 bases; J trimming: 5 bases; junction bases outside the gene matches: 3. The CDR3, as DNA: TGTGCCAGTAGTACGGACAGGGGGCTTTATGGCTACACCTTC. Its translation: CASSTDRGLYGYTF.

The chain is built from TRBV5-5 and TRBJ2-2; 8 positions match TRBD1. Trimming removed 2 bases from V and 4 bases from J; junction bases left unmatched: 7. The CDR3 consists of 16 residues. Per germline, CDR1 SGHKS and CDR2 YYEKEE (reference sequence). CDR3 sequence (DNA): TGTGCCAGCAGCTTCAATCGGACAGGGCTCACCGGGGAGCTGTTTTTT. Amino acid sequence: CASSFNRTGLTGELFF.

This chain links TRBV7-6 with TRBJ1-6; a possible D gene is TRBD1 (5 bases). CDR1 is SGHVS, CDR2 FNYEAQ, per germline. The V and J ends lost 3 bases and 11 bases respectively, with 17 bases between them. The CDR3 is 15 residues long. CDR3 sequence reads: CASSFSGRAETPLHF. CDR3 DNA sequence: TGTGCCAGCAGCTTTTCGGGCAGGGCAGAGACACCCCTCCACTTT.

This clone is a singleton in its sample. V is TRBV27 and J is TRBJ2-7, with TRBD1 identical over 7 bases. Trimming took 3 bases from V and 1 from J; bases not matched to a gene: 6. Germline lookup yields CDR1 MNHEY and CDR2 SMNVEV (reference sequence). This CDR3 comprises 15 residues. The CDR3 coding sequence is TGTGCCAGCAGTTTTGGGACAGTCATGTCCTACGAGCAGTACTTC. Its protein product is CASSFGTVMSYEQYF.

As regards this clone: A read error may account for a junction end that differs from germline. The chain uses TRBV5-8 and TRBJ1-6, with unresolved D. CDR1 is SGHTS, CDR2 YDEGEE, per germline. CDR3 length: 11 amino acids. In DNA, the CDR3 is TGTGCCAGCGTCGTCACTTTAGCTTCCTGGTTT. It yields the protein CASVVTLASWF.

The V call is TRBV5-5, the J call TRBJ2-4; D may be TRBD2 (7 bases). This CDR3 is 14 amino acids long. The germline V gene has CDR1 SGHKS and CDR2 YYEKEE (reference sequence). The V end was cut by 4 bases, the J end by 7 bases, with 15 bases between. CDR3 coding DNA: TGTGCCAGCAGCAAAGTAGGGGGAGGGAACATTCAGTACTTC. It encodes CASSKVGGGNIQYF.

The CDR3 region is CSVEDRGDTQYF. DNA for the CDR3: TGCAGCGTTGAAGATCGGGGGGATACGCAGTATTTT. V usage is TRBV29-1 and J usage is TRBJ2-3, with D tentatively TRBD2 (6 bases). CDR3 length equals 12 residues. Germline V gene sequence: CDR1 SQVTM, CDR2 ANQGSEA. V dropped 0 bases and J dropped 6 bases, with 7 bases sitting between them.

The V gene is TRBV11-2, the J gene TRBJ1-4, with 7 bases aligning to TRBD1. Germline V gives CDR1 SGHAT, CDR2 FQNNGV. CDR3 length: 15 residues. The trim removed 4 bases at V and 1 base at J, leaving 3 bases unmatched. The CDR3 spells CASSSGQRTNEKLFF. For the CDR3, the DNA is TGTGCCAGCAGCTCGGGACAGAGAACTAATGAAAAACTGTTTTTT.

The chain carries TRBV28 and TRBJ1-5; TRBD1 matches at 7 bases. With V trimmed by 4 bases and J by 2 bases, 8 bases remained unmatched. This CDR3 is 16 amino acids long. Germline CDR1 MDHEN, CDR2 SYDVKM. CDR3 protein: CASSSHQGDGNQPQHF. CDR3 in DNA: TGTGCCAGCAGTTCCCATCAGGGGGACGGCAATCAGCCCCAGCATTTT.

The CDR3 DNA follows: TGTGCCAGCAGTTTACTAGCGGGCTTCACAGATACGCAGTATTTT. It is translated as CASSLLAGFTDTQYF. The chain is built from TRBV28 and TRBJ2-3, with TRBD2 identical over 8 bases. With V trimmed by 2 bases and J by 2 bases, 3 bases remained unmatched. The CDR3 runs to 15 residues. Germline loops: CDR1 MDHEN, CDR2 SYDVKM.

DNA for the CDR3: TGCAGCGTTGTAACGGGGGATGAGCAGTTCTTC. It yields the protein CSVVTGDEQFF. The chain has TRBV29-1 and TRBJ2-1; perhaps TRBD2 as D (6 bases). The V end lost 4 bases, the J end lost 8 bases, and 9 bases lay between the germline ends. Germline V gene sequence: CDR1 SQVTM, CDR2 ANQGSEA. The CDR3 runs to 11 residues.